These 5 T cell receptor beta chains share one sample of origin, sequenced in a study of blood T cell repertoires in COVID-19. Only in-frame clones appear in the TCRdb table, and some are missing; sequencing was by immunoSEQ multiplex PCR. The sample carries nearly 200,000 clones, about 90% recorded once. The sequenced sample was peripheral blood. Receptor source: a woman aged 65 to 85 with acute or convalescent COVID-19.

The chain carries TRBV5-6 and TRBJ2-1; 10 bases are shared with TRBD1. CDR1 is SGHDT and CDR2 is YYEEEE in the germline V gene. The CDR3 runs to 13 residues. With 4 bases clipped from V and 8 bases from J, the junction kept 3 bases outside the gene matches. CDR3 amino acids: CASSRDRGHEQFF. The CDR3 nucleotides are TGTGCCAGCAGCCGGGACAGGGGCCATGAGCAGTTCTTC.

V gene TRBV7-9 combines with J gene TRBJ1-2; 7 nucleotides match TRBD1. Germline lookup yields CDR1 SEHNR and CDR2 FQNEAQ (reference sequence). Germline trimming cut 2 bases from V and 7 bases from J; bases unmatched to any gene: 13. CDR3 length equals 16 residues. The CDR3 protein is CASSLWGTDPLTGYTF. The CDR3 coding sequence is TGTGCCAGCAGCTTATGGGGGACAGACCCCCTTACTGGCTACACCTTC. Based on the CDR3 plus reference TRBV7-9 and TRBJ1-2, the full variable domain is DTGVSQNPRHKITKRGQNVTFRCDPISEHNRLYWYRQTLGQGPEFLTYFQNEAQLEKSRLLSDRFSAERPKGSFSTLEIQRTEQGDSAMYLCASSLWGTDPLTGYTFGSGTRLTVV.

The chain's CDR3 is CASSFWGGTDTQYF. Written as DNA, the CDR3 is TGTGCCAGCAGTTTTTGGGGGGGCACAGATACGCAGTATTTT. The chain couples TRBV27 to TRBJ2-3; a weak D match, TRBD2 (6 bases). The CDR3 extends over 14 amino acids. Germline values: CDR1 MNHEY, CDR2 SMNVEV (reference sequence). Trimming cost V 3 bases and J 1 base, with 8 bases left between them.

The gene calls are TRBV6-2 or TRBV6-3 and TRBJ2-7; TRBD1 is a possible D gene (6 bases). Trimming took off 0 bases at V and 4 bases at J, with 13 bases between the two ends. CDR3 length: 15 amino acids. Germline V gives CDR1 MNHEY, CDR2 SVGEGT. This chain's CDR3 is CASSYSSGQMYEQYF. CDR3 coding DNA: TGTGCCAGCAGTTACTCGTCGGGACAAATGTACGAGCAGTACTTC.

The CDR3 sequence: CATSRDQAGDEQFF. Written as DNA, the CDR3 is TGTGCCACCAGCAGGGACCAAGCGGGGGATGAGCAGTTCTTC. V is TRBV15 and J is TRBJ2-1; 8 bases are a match to TRBD2. The V segment lost 3 bases and the J segment 8 bases; nucleotides outside the gene matches: 6. The CDR3 loop spans 14 amino acids. Germline CDR1 LNHNV, CDR2 YYDKDF (reference sequence).